Listed below are T cell receptor beta chains from one sample, sequenced in a study of T cell repertoires in ileal Crohn's disease. Sequencing was performed with immunoSEQ multiplex PCR; in TCRdb, only in-frame clones are kept and a portion is missing. The table includes about 5,400 clones, 82% detected once. Sequenced sample: ileal tissue. Receptor source: an adult with Crohn's disease. Each CDR3 is given with its conserved first and last residue. A D gene is named only where the DNA matches it firmly. Not all rows give a size; the values are once, few, many and, for expanded clones, a class.

j_call,d_call,v_call,clone_size,cdr3_aa,cdr3_nt
TRBJ1-2,NA,TRBV6-6,NA,CATSGGIDNNYGYTF,TGTGCCACCAGTGGGGGAATAGACAATAACTATGGCTACACCTTC
TRBJ2-7,NA,TRBV2,NA,CASTQGWASYEQYF,TGTGCCAGCACCCAGGGATGGGCCTCCTACGAGCAGTACTTC
TRBJ2-1,TRBD1,TRBV5-1,NA,CASSRGDSNNEQFF,TGCGCCAGCAGCCGAGGGGACAGCAACAATGAGCAGTTCTTC
TRBJ2-3,TRBD2,TRBV5-1,NA,CASFDGAGGGTDTQYF,TGCGCCAGCTTCGACGGAGCGGGAGGGGGCACAGATACGCAGTATTTT
TRBJ1-6,NA,TRBV10-3,NA,CAISGGAGYNSPLHF,TGTGCCATCAGTGGAGGAGCAGGATATAATTCACCCCTCCACTTT
TRBJ2-3,NA,TRBV6-4,few,CASSESGSTDTQYF,TGTGCCAGCAGTGAATCGGGCAGCACAGATACGCAGTATTTT
TRBJ1-2,TRBD1,TRBV5-1,NA,CASSYGQGNSYGYTF,TGCGCCAGCAGCTACGGACAGGGGAACTCCTATGGCTACACCTTC
TRBJ1-4,TRBD1,TRBV15,NA,CATSRLQGNQLNEKLFF,TGTGCCACCAGCAGATTACAGGGGAACCAACTTAATGAAAAACTGTTTTTT
TRBJ2-3,NA,TRBV4-2,once,CASSGGTEVTDTQYF,TGTGCCAGCAGCGGGGGTACGGAAGTAACAGATACGCAGTATTTT
TRBJ2-5,NA,TRBV5-1,NA,CASSLEGTKETQYF,TGCGCCAGCAGCTTGGAAGGCACTAAGGAGACCCAGTACTTC
TRBJ2-3,NA,TRBV13,NA,CASSLTKTGPPGTDTQYF,TGTGCCAGCAGCTTAACGAAAACCGGGCCCCCCGGGACGGATACGCAGTATTTT
TRBJ2-1,TRBD2,TRBV6-4,NA,CASSELAGGNEQFF,TGTGCCAGCAGTGAACTAGCGGGGGGCAATGAGCAGTTCTTC
TRBJ2-2,TRBD1,TRBV10-2,NA,CASRKRANRGANTGELFF,TGCGCCAGCAGAAAACGGGCAAACAGGGGCGCGAACACCGGGGAGCTGTTTTTT
TRBJ2-1,NA,TRBV6-6,NA,CASSRGQNEQFF,TGTGCCAGCAGTCGGGGGCAAAATGAGCAGTTCTTC
TRBJ2-7,NA,TRBV5-5,NA,CASSLLWGPYEQYF,TGTGCCAGCAGCTTGTTATGGGGCCCCTACGAGCAGTACTTC
TRBJ1-1,NA,TRBV29-1,NA,CSVGSDGARGTEAFF,TGCAGCGTTGGCTCCGATGGTGCAAGGGGCACTGAAGCTTTCTTT
TRBJ2-3,NA,TRBV30,NA,CAWSGSGMGADTQYF,TGTGCCTGGAGTGGTTCAGGGATGGGAGCAGATACGCAGTATTTT
TRBJ1-1,NA,TRBV9,NA,CASSVGGMNTEAFF,TGTGCCAGCAGCGTAGGGGGCATGAACACTGAAGCTTTCTTT
TRBJ1-2,NA,TRBV5-4,NA,CASSGARGWGYTF,TGTGCCAGCAGCGGGGCGCGGGGTTGGGGCTACACCTTC
TRBJ1-2,NA,TRBV7-9,once,CASSFTYGYTF,TGTGCCAGCAGCTTCACTTATGGCTACACCTTC
TRBJ2-4,NA,TRBV5-1,NA,CASSLGVDLAKNIQYF,TGCGCCAGCAGCTTGGGAGTTGACCTAGCCAAAAACATTCAGTACTTC
TRBJ1-6,NA,TRBV21-1,NA,CASCRDGSYNSPLHF,TGTGCCAGCTGCAGGGACGGTTCCTATAATTCACCCCTCCACTTT
TRBJ2-4,NA,TRBV4-1,NA,CASSQELIAFGGQYF,TGCGCCAGCAGCCAAGAATTAATAGCATTCGGGGGTCAGTACTTC
TRBJ2-7,NA,TRBV29-1,few,CSAAGSREQYF,TGCAGCGCTGCGGGATCTCGCGAGCAGTACTTC
TRBJ1-6,NA,TRBV9,NA,CASSVGSEPNSPLHF,TGTGCCAGCAGCGTAGGATCGGAGCCTAATTCACCCCTCCACTTT
TRBJ2-2,NA,TRBV27,once,CASSLSGAGTGGELFF,TGTGCCAGCAGTTTATCTGGAGCAGGGACGGGCGGGGAGCTGTTTTTT
TRBJ2-2,NA,TRBV7-9,NA,CASAEGGWTGELFF,TGTGCCAGCGCGGAGGGAGGTTGGACCGGGGAGCTGTTTTTT
TRBJ2-7,TRBD2,TRBV6-5,NA,CASSFTSGSSYEQYF,TGTGCCAGCAGTTTTACTAGCGGGAGCTCCTACGAGCAGTACTTC
TRBJ1-1,TRBD1,TRBV5-8,NA,CASTWGWDRVNTEAFF,TGTGCCAGCACCTGGGGGTGGGACAGGGTGAACACTGAAGCTTTCTTT
TRBJ2-3,NA,TRBV5-1,once,CASSSYVGTDTQYF,TGCGCCAGCAGCTCTTACGTGGGCACAGATACGCAGTATTTT
TRBJ1-6,NA,TRBV14,NA,CASRLGSSYNSPLHF,TGTGCCAGCAGGCTCGGGAGCTCCTATAATTCACCCCTCCACTTT
TRBJ2-3,NA,TRBV9,NA,CASATDWLTDTQYF,TGTGCCAGCGCCACGGACTGGCTCACAGATACGCAGTATTTT
TRBJ1-1,NA,TRBV15,NA,CATSRDPVTQGTEAFF,TGTGCCACCAGCAGAGATCCCGTGACGCAGGGCACTGAAGCTTTCTTT
TRBJ2-2,NA,TRBV19,NA,CASSIWTERTGELFF,TGTGCCAGTAGTATCTGGACAGAGCGCACCGGGGAGCTGTTTTTT
TRBJ1-1,NA,TRBV5-1,NA,CASSLRGIANTEAFF,TGCGCCAGCAGCTTACGAGGAATAGCGAACACTGAAGCTTTCTTT
TRBJ1-1,NA,TRBV10-2,NA,CASIANGATEAFF,TGCGCCAGTATAGCCAACGGGGCCACTGAAGCTTTCTTT
TRBJ2-7,NA,TRBV11-2,NA,CASSLYGSEQYF,TGTGCCAGCAGCTTGTATGGCTCCGAGCAGTACTTC
TRBJ1-3,NA,TRBV30,NA,CAVIDVDRSGNTIYF,TGTGCCGTAATTGACGTAGACAGGTCTGGAAACACCATATATTTT
TRBJ1-1,NA,TRBV5-1,NA,CASSFGMTGQANTEAFF,TGCGCCAGCAGCTTCGGGATGACAGGCCAAGCGAACACTGAAGCTTTCTTT
TRBJ2-1,TRBD2,TRBV19,few,CASRTSGGAYNNEQFF,TGTGCCAGTAGGACTAGCGGGGGGGCCTATAACAATGAGCAGTTCTTC
TRBJ2-3,NA,TRBV4-2,NA,CASSQDPADTQYF,TGTGCCAGCAGCCAAGACCCCGCGGATACGCAGTATTTT
TRBJ1-4,TRBD1,TRBV6-6,NA,CASSSGQDNEKLFF,TGTGCCAGCAGTTCGGGACAGGATAATGAAAAACTGTTTTTT
TRBJ2-1,NA,TRBV30,few,CAWSVPGAFNEQFF,TGTGCCTGGAGTGTCCCGGGGGCCTTCAATGAGCAGTTCTTC
TRBJ2-5,TRBD1,TRBV5-1,NA,CASSTGQGQETQYF,TGCGCCAGCAGCACGGGACAGGGCCAAGAGACCCAGTACTTC
TRBJ2-7,TRBD2,TRBV11-2,once,CASSPGTSESYEQYF,TGTGCCAGCAGCCCCGGGACTAGCGAGTCCTACGAGCAGTACTTC
TRBJ2-7,NA,TRBV13,once,CASSSTRQADEQYF,TGTGCCAGCAGCTCCACCCGACAGGCCGACGAGCAGTACTTC
TRBJ1-2,NA,TRBV7-9,NA,CASSFNRAGNYGYTF,TGTGCCAGCAGCTTCAATCGGGCGGGGAATTATGGCTACACCTTC
TRBJ2-7,TRBD1,TRBV29-1,NA,CSVADRGMHEQYF,TGCAGCGTTGCCGACAGGGGTATGCACGAGCAGTACTTC
TRBJ1-2,NA,TRBV28,NA,CASSFVDRNYGYTF,TGTGCCAGCAGTTTTGTCGACAGAAACTATGGCTACACCTTC
TRBJ1-1,TRBD1,TRBV5-1,NA,CASSGGDRVNTEAFF,TGCGCCAGCAGCGGAGGGGACAGGGTGAACACTGAAGCTTTCTTT
TRBJ2-7,NA,TRBV7-7,NA,CASRVPSYEQYF,TGTGCTAGCAGGGTACCTTCCTACGAGCAGTACTTC
TRBJ2-7,NA,TRBV4-1,NA,CASSQDQRASKQYF,TGCGCCAGCAGCCAAGATCAGCGGGCCTCCAAGCAGTACTTC
TRBJ1-1,NA,TRBV15,NA,CATSLGTNTEAFF,TGTGCCACCAGCCTTGGGACGAACACTGAAGCTTTCTTT
TRBJ2-1,NA,TRBV5-1,NA,CASSLVAVSSYNEQFF,TGCGCCAGCAGCTTGGTTGCGGTTAGCTCCTACAATGAGCAGTTCTTC
TRBJ2-1,NA,TRBV19,NA,CASSIASNNEQFF,TGTGCCAGTAGTATAGCGAGTAACAATGAGCAGTTCTTC
TRBJ2-7,TRBD1,TRBV7-9,NA,CASSLIGTGADEQYF,TGTGCCAGCAGCTTAATCGGGACAGGGGCGGACGAGCAGTACTTC
TRBJ2-5,NA,TRBV6-4,NA,CASSEVEGETQYF,TGTGCCAGCAGTGAAGTAGAGGGAGAGACCCAGTACTTC
TRBJ1-2,NA,TRBV19,NA,CASSIDGGGTNYGYTF,TGTGCCAGTAGTATAGACGGTGGCGGAACTAACTATGGCTACACCTTC
TRBJ2-7,NA,TRBV5-5,NA,CASSAPETYEQYF,TGTGCCAGCAGCGCGCCTGAAACCTACGAGCAGTACTTC